This TCR beta chain came from a study of T cell responses to AZD1222 COVID-19 vaccine. Whole-study context: It was second doses at about 4 or about 12 weeks that were pooled.

Profiled with immunoSEQ multiplex PCR; TCRdb holds only in-frame clones, not every one. The data hold more than 100,000 clones, with around 92% observed a single time. The CDR3 is 13 amino acids. Deletions cut 8 bases from V and 5 bases from J, with 13 bases between. Germline assignment: CDR1 SNHLY and CDR2 FYNNEI. Overall study results and limits: A rise in Spike-specific TCR breadth and depth followed two AZD1222 doses. Baseline serology detected seropositivity in only 5 to 7 AZD1222 recipients. Most donors were white British, females outnumbered males, and clonal diversity was possibly underestimated.

Comments on this clone: No antigen is known for it.

This chain joins TRBV2 and TRBJ1-3, with no clear D. The input for sequencing was peripheral blood, taken on day 0 of AZD1222 vaccination. The receptor comes from an adult in good health. The DNA for the CDR3 is TGTGCCAGCTTTGATGCTATACGAAACACCATATATTTT. Encoded protein: CASFDAIRNTIYF. Full variable domain (missing parts from reference TRBV2 and TRBJ1-3): EPEVTQTPSHQVTQMGQEVILRCVPISNHLYFYWYRQILGQKVEFLVSFYNNEISEKSEIFDDQFSVERPDGSNFTLKIRSTKLEDSAMYFCASFDAIRNTIYFGEGSWLTVV.